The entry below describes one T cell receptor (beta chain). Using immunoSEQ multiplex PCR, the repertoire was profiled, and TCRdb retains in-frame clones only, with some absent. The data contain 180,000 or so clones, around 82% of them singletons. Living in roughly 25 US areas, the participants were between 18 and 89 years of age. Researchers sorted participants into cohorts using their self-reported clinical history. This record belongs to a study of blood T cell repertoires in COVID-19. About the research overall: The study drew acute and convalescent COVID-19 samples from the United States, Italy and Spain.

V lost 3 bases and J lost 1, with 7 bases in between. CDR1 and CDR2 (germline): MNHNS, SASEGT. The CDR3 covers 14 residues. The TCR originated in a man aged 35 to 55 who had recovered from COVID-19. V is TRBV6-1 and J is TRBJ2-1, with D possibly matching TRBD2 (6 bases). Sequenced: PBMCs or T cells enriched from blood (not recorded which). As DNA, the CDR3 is TGTGCCAGCAGTGACGGGACTTCCTACAATGAGCAGTTCTTC. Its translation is CASSDGTSYNEQFF.